What follows describes a single T cell receptor beta chain. The antigen is unknown. CDR3 length: 15 amino acids. Germline V CDR1 and CDR2: SGHAT, FQNNGV. V trimming: 8 bases; J trimming: 5 bases; junction bases outside the gene matches: 10. This specimen belongs to a study of cytomegalovirus exposure and HLA in healthy donors. At the level of the study: Early on, a data release was issued that held 80 million to 90 million unique TCRs from HLA-typed donors. Study results and caveats: A prior analysis recorded that most TCR beta V segments were productive about 90% or about 30% of the time. The classifier reportedly diagnosed cytomegalovirus status with high specificity and sensitivity.

The PCR ran on 60 Vbeta and 13 Jbeta primers. Profiling relied on immunoSEQ multiplex PCR, and the TCRdb table lists in-frame clones only, not all of them. The sample contains fewer than 200,000 clones, around four fifths of which appear only once. This clonotype was obtained from a man aged 30-40 years in good health and CMV-seronegative. The sample consisted of PBMCs. The chain joins TRBV11-2 to TRBJ2-2; 8 nucleotides agree with TRBD1. In DNA, the CDR3 is TGTGCCAGCGTACCAGGGGGCCCTGGAACCGGGGAGCTGTTTTTT. Its protein is CASVPGGPGTGELFF.